This T cell receptor (beta chain) was sequenced in a study of T cells in tuberculosis. At the level of the study: The T cells targeted glucose monomycolate, a mycobacterial lipid, via CD1B. This South African cohort compared adolescents with or without latent tuberculosis against adults with active tuberculosis.

Trimming removed 0 bases from V and 8 bases from J, with 10 bases in between. CDR1 and CDR2 from the germline V gene are GTSNPN and SVGIG (reference sequence). The CDR3 has 13 amino acids. Time point here: new active TB diagnosis, blood taken before or within 7 days of starting treatment. A note on this clone: The antigen remains unidentified.

The repertoire was sequenced with immunoSEQ multiplex PCR; TCRdb's copy has only in-frame clones and lacks some. Of some 49,000 clones in the sample, roughly 95% were seen once. Findings and caveats of the study: Smaller distances to GMM-specific TCRs suggested their expansion in active tuberculosis.

The TCR was taken from an adult with tuberculosis. The rearrangement links TRBV30 to TRBJ1-4; no definite D call. The sequencing used PBMCs, collected at tuberculosis diagnosis. The CDR3 coding sequence is TGTGCCTGGAGTGTAGCAGGCAGGGAAAAACTGTTTTTT. As protein: CAWSVAGREKLFF.